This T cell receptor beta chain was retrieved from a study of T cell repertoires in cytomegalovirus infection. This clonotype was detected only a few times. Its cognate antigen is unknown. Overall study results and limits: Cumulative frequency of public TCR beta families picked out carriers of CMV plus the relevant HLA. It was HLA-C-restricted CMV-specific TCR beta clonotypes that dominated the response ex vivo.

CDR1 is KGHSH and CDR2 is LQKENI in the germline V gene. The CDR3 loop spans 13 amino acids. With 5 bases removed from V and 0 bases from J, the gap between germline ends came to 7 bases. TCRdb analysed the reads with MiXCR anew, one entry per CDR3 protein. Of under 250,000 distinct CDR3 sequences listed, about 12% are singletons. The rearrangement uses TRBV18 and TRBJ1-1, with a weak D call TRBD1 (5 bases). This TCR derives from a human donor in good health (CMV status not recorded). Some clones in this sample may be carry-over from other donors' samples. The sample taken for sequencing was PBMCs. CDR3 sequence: CASSEDMNTEAFF. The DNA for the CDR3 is TGTGCCAGCTCAGAGGACATGAACACTGAAGCTTTCTTT.